A single sample gave rise to the 7 T cell receptor beta chains below, sequenced in a study of siplizumab effects on memory and regulatory T cells. Sequenced by immunoSEQ multiplex PCR; TCRdb stores in-frame clones only, minus some. The table has over 60,000 clones, 75% to 95% seen once. The sequencing sample was made of CD8+ T cells sorted from blood. The receptors derive from a human donor in good health.

V usage is TRBV2 and J usage is TRBJ2-1; 13 bases agree with TRBD2. The germline V gene encodes CDR1 SNHLY and CDR2 FYNNEI. The CDR3 runs 19 residues. Trimming removed 9 bases from V and 0 bases from J; junction bases left unmatched: 14. CDR3 DNA: TGTGCCAGGCGACAGGTTGGGACTAGCGGGGATAGCTCCTACAATGAGCAGTTCTTC. Protein product: CARRQVGTSGDSSYNEQFF.

This clone has just a few counts. V usage is TRBV7-9 and J usage is TRBJ1-1; D remains unclear. The CDR3 covers 11 residues. CDR1 SEHNR and CDR2 FQNEAQ come from the germline V gene (reference sequence). V lost 3 bases, J lost 6 bases, and 5 bases lay in between. The CDR3 DNA reads as TGTGCCAGCAGCTTGGCGGCTGAAGCTTTCTTT. It specifies CASSLAAEAFF.

This chain connects TRBV6-1 to TRBJ2-3; D assignment may be TRBD1 or TRBD2 (5 bases each). This CDR3 is 13 amino acids long. The V and J ends lost 3 bases and 6 bases respectively, with 10 bases between them. The germline gives CDR1 MNHNS, CDR2 SASEGT. In DNA form, the CDR3 reads TGTGCCAGCAGTGAGTGGGGGTCTGATACGCAGTATTTT. This gives the protein CASSEWGSDTQYF.

The chain links TRBV7-9 to TRBJ2-1; D not resolved. The CDR3 loop spans 13 amino acids. CDR1 SEHNR and CDR2 FQNEAQ come from the germline V gene (reference sequence). Trimming took off 2 bases at V and 0 bases at J, with 2 bases between the two ends. DNA for the CDR3: TGTGCCAGCAGCTTAAGCTCCTACAATGAGCAGTTCTTC. It specifies CASSLSSYNEQFF.

This chain connects TRBV2 to TRBJ2-7; unclear D gene. Germline CDR1 is SNHLY and CDR2 is FYNNEI. The V end lost 4 bases, the J end lost 2 bases, and 12 bases lay between the germline ends. The CDR3 totals 14 residues. The CDR3 sequence is CASSVGYSPYEQYF. The DNA for the CDR3 is TGTGCCAGCAGTGTCGGGTATTCCCCCTACGAGCAGTACTTC.

J is TRBJ2-3 and V is TRBV9; D ambiguous. The CDR3 sequence is 16 residues long. V was trimmed by 0 bases and J by 4 bases, leaving 15 bases between them. Germline V CDR1 and CDR2: SGDLS, YYNGEE. CDR3 in amino acids: CASSVEWRPSADTQYF. The CDR3 bases are TGTGCCAGCAGCGTAGAGTGGCGGCCGAGCGCAGATACGCAGTATTTT.

CDR3 nucleotide sequence: TGTGCCAGCAGCTTATGGGGAGATGGGACCGGGGAGCTGTTTTTT. Encoded protein: CASSLWGDGTGELFF. The V call is TRBV11-2, the J call TRBJ2-2; perhaps TRBD2 as D (5 bases). The ends were cut back, 2 bases at V and 5 bases at J, with 12 bases in the middle. Looked up from germline, CDR1 is SGHAT and CDR2 is FQNNGV. The CDR3 is 15 amino acids. Full variable domain (rest looked up from reference TRBV11-2 and TRBJ2-2): EAGVAQSPRYKIIEKRQSVAFWCNPISGHATLYWYQQILGQGPKLLIQFQNNGVVDDSQLPKDRFSAERLKGVDSTLKIQPAKLEDSAVYLCASSLWGDGTGELFFGEGSRLTVL.